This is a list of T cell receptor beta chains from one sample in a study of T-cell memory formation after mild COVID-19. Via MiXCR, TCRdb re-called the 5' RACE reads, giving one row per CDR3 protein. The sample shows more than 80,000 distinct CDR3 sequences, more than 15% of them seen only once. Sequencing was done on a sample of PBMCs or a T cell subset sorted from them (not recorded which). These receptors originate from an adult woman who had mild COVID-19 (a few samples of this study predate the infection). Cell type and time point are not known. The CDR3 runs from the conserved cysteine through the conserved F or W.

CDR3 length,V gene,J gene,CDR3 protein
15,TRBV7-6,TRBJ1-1,CASSSSGVMNTEAFF
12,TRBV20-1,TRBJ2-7,CSVRGAAYEQYF
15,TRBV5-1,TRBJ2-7,CASSPRIAGEYEQYF
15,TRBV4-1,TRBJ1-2,CASSQDWLSQVGYTF
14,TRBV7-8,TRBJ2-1,CASKLAGGHNEQFF
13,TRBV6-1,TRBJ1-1,CASSELAGSEAFF
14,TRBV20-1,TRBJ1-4,CSARPGQGNEKLFF
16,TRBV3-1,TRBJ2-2,CASSQDLGQGIGELFF
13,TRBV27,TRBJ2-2,CASSLQGTGELFF
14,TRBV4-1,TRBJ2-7,CASSLRPSSYEQYF
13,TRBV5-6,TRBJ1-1,CASIRGRHTEAFF
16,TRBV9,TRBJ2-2,CASSVVGREAAGELFF
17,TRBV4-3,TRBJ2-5,CASSQDTPTSGQETQYF
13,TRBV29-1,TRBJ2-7,CSVEVGSGYEQYF
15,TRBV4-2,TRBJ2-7,CASSQDLGGADEQYF
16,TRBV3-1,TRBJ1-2,CASSQARGQGVYGYTF
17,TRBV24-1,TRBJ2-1,CATATGELAGNYNEQFF
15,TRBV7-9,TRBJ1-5,CASSSDRDSNQPQHF
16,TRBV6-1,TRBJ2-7,CASSEGGGGPSDEQYF
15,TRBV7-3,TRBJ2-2,CASSLGTGEAGELFF
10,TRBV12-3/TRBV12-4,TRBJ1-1,CASTFNEAFF
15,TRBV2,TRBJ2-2,CASIEGQGNTGELFF
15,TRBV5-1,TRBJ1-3,CASSPDPSSGNTIYF
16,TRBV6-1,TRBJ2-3,CASSEDVGGGGDTQYF
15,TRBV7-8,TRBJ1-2,CASSLDQSGDYGYTF
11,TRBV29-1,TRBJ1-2,CSVDRASGYTF
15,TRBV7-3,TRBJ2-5,CASSLIGAAQETQYF
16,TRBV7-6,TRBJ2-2,CASSSDTSPNTGELFF
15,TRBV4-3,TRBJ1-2,CASSQDRELTAGYTF
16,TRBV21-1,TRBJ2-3,CASSKFTVIGTDTQYF
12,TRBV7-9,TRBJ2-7,CASSGGRYEQYF
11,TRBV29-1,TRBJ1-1,CSVIRDTEAFF
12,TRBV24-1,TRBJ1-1,CATSDGHTEAFF
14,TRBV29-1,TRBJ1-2,CSVSQEVWNYGYTF
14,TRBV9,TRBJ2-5,CASSVGGFGETQYF
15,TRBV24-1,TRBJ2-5,CATSDYIGGPETQYF
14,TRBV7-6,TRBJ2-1,CASSLAEGYIEQFF
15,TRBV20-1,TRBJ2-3,CSARSMWTDTDTQYF
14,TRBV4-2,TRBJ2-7,CASSPSGRAYEQYF
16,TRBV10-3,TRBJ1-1,CAIKRQTGTVNTEAFF
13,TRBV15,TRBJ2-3,CATSRDRVDTQYF
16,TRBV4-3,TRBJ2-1,CASSQKLAGDLTEQFF
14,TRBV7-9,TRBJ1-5,CASSQISSNQPQHF
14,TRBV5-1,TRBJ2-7,CASSLARSSYEQYF
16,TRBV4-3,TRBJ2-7,CASSQEWGATSYEQYF
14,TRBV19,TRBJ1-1,CASSPRGGYTEAFF
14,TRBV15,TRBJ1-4,CATSSTGRNEKLFF
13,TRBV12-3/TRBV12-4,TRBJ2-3,CASSLADTDTQYF
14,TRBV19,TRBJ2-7,CASSIERAGYEQYF
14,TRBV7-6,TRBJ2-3,CASSFGPSTDTQYF
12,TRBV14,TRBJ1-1,CASSYRRAEAFF
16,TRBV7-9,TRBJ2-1,CASSPRTSLGYNEQFF